What follows are 26 T cell receptor beta chains derived from one specimen sequenced in a study of cytomegalovirus exposure and HLA in healthy donors. Primers for the PCR totalled 60 Vbeta and 13 Jbeta. The repertoire was sequenced with immunoSEQ multiplex PCR; TCRdb's copy has only in-frame clones and lacks some. Of 140,000 to 150,000 clones listed, about 85% are singletons. Sequencing was carried out using PBMCs. These receptor sequences come from a boy aged 2-15 years in good health and CMV-seronegative.

The J gene is TRBJ1-5, the V gene TRBV6-1, with D tentatively TRBD1 (5 bases). The CDR3 sequence is 16 residues long. The V end lost 5 bases, the J end lost 2 bases, and 16 bases lay between the germline ends. Germline V CDR1 and CDR2: MNHNS, SASEGT. CDR3 sequence: CASSKDGRGRNQPQHF. CDR3 DNA: TGTGCCAGCAGTAAAGACGGGAGGGGTCGCAATCAGCCCCAGCATTTT.

The rearrangement joins TRBV12-5 to TRBJ1-4, with D possibly TRBD1 on 6 matching bases. Germline V gives CDR1 LGHNT, CDR2 FRNRAP. Deletions cut 3 bases from V and 2 bases from J, with 16 bases between. The CDR3 is 17 residues long. The CDR3 is CASGFGVAGATNEKLFF. CDR3 in DNA: TGTGCTAGTGGTTTCGGCGTTGCAGGGGCGACTAATGAAAAACTGTTTTTT.

The chain recombines TRBV7-6 with TRBJ1-4; 8 bases agree with TRBD1. V shed 8 bases and J 7 bases; nucleotides not matched to a gene: 15. The germline CDR1 and CDR2 sequences are SGHVS and FNYEAQ. CDR3 length equals 16 residues. The CDR3: CASGQQRDRRFEKLFF. The CDR3 nucleotides are TGTGCCAGCGGCCAACAAAGGGACAGGCGGTTTGAAAAACTGTTTTTT.

The gene calls are TRBV28 and TRBJ1-3; weak D call: TRBD1 (6 bases). V lost 5 bases and J 7 bases, leaving 18 bases between the germline ends. CDR1 and CDR2 (germline): MDHEN, SYDVKM. The CDR3 is 15 amino acids. CDR3: CASSPYRDTKNTIYF. DNA of the CDR3: TGTGCCAGCAGTCCCTACCGGGACACGAAGAACACCATATATTTT.

The rearrangement joins TRBV7-2 to TRBJ2-7, with D perhaps matching TRBD1 (6 bases). CDR3 length equals 17 residues. The germline V gene has CDR1 SGHTA and CDR2 FQGNSA. V was shortened by 5 bases and J by 7 bases, with 27 bases between the two germline ends. CDR3 DNA: TGTGCCAGCAGCCCAAAGTCGGCCGCGACAGGCGCCCTTGAGCAGTACTTC. It specifies CASSPKSAATGALEQYF. The full variable domain, completed using reference TRBV7-2 and TRBJ2-7, is GAGVSQSPSNKVTEKGKDVELRCDPISGHTALYWYRQSLGQGLEFLIYFQGNSAPDKSGLPSDRFSAERTGGSVSTLTIQRTQQEDSAVYLCASSPKSAATGALEQYFGPGTRLTVT.

The chain employs TRBV25-1 and TRBJ1-1, with a weak D call TRBD1 (5 bases). The CDR3 is made up of 15 amino acids. The germline CDR1 and CDR2 sequences are MGHDK and SYGVNS. Trimming pared 5 bases from V and 4 bases from J, leaving 17 bases between. The CDR3 region is CASSPRKGGATEAFF. The CDR3 region has the DNA TGTGCCAGCAGTCCCCGGAAAGGTGGGGCCACTGAAGCTTTCTTT.

V and J are TRBV5-4 and TRBJ2-2; no reliable D call. Germline V CDR1 and CDR2: SGHNT, YYREEE (reference sequence). V was shortened by 2 bases and J by 6 bases, with 8 bases between the two germline ends. The CDR3 is made up of 13 amino acids. The CDR3 region has the DNA TGTGCCAGCAGCTTACGGAGCCCCGGGGAGCTGTTTTTT. Protein: CASSLRSPGELFF.

A few counts support this clone. The chain is built from TRBV2 and TRBJ1-5; D is perhaps TRBD1 (5 bases). The CDR3 sequence is 13 residues long. Germline V gene lookup returns CDR1 SNHLY and CDR2 FYNNEI. V was pared by 3 bases and J by 7 bases, with 10 bases between. This chain's CDR3 is CASSEETDQPQHF. For the CDR3, the DNA is TGTGCCAGCAGTGAGGAGACAGACCAGCCCCAGCATTTT.

The rearrangement uses TRBV19 and TRBJ2-2; D possibly corresponds to TRBD2 (5 bases). Trimming took off 5 bases at V and 0 bases at J, with 13 bases between the two ends. This CDR3 is 16 amino acids long. Looked up from germline, CDR1 is LNHDA and CDR2 is SQIVND (reference sequence). CDR3 in amino acids: CASSFLLGANTGELFF. The DNA of the CDR3 is TGTGCCAGTAGTTTCCTTTTGGGAGCGAACACCGGGGAGCTGTTTTTT.

The V call is TRBV27, the J call TRBJ2-1; TRBD1 matches 7 bases. V trimming: 0 bases; J trimming: 4 bases; junction bases outside the gene matches: 12. The CDR3 extends over 18 amino acids. The germline gives CDR1 MNHEY, CDR2 SMNVEV (reference sequence). The CDR3: CASSLSSFPGTAYNEQFF. The CDR3 DNA reads TGTGCCAGCAGTTTATCCTCATTCCCCGGGACAGCATACAATGAGCAGTTCTTC.

V usage is TRBV19 and J usage is TRBJ1-6; 10 bases are shared with TRBD1. CDR1 is LNHDA, CDR2 SQIVND, per germline (reference sequence). V trimming: 6 bases; J trimming: 8 bases; junction bases outside the gene matches: 10. The length of the CDR3 is 16 residues. CDR3 sequence reads: CASSPPRTGGYSPLHF. The CDR3 DNA sequence: TGTGCCAGTAGCCCCCCACGGACAGGGGGGTATTCACCCCTCCACTTT.

The chain uses TRBV18 and TRBJ2-7; 7 positions agree with TRBD1. Germline values: CDR1 KGHSH, CDR2 LQKENI. The J segment lost 6 bases and the V segment lost 3 bases, leaving 11 bases of the junction unmatched. The length of the CDR3 is 15 residues. The CDR3 here is CASSPNRGSDGEQYF. The CDR3 DNA follows: TGTGCCAGCTCACCCAACAGGGGTTCTGATGGCGAGCAGTACTTC.

The chain combines TRBV27 with TRBJ2-2; D unresolved. This CDR3 spans 13 amino acids. Per germline, CDR1 MNHEY and CDR2 SMNVEV (reference sequence). Between the trimmed V and J ends, which lost 6 bases and 5 bases, there was a span of 10 bases. CDR3 coding DNA: TGTGCCAGCAGCCTAGGCGGTACCGGGGAGCTGTTTTTT. Translation gives CASSLGGTGELFF.

V and J are TRBV9 and TRBJ2-5, with TRBD2 matching 7 bases. Per the germline V gene, CDR1 is SGDLS and CDR2 is YYNGEE. After removal of 0 bases from V and 5 bases from J, the junction contained 10 bases not matched to a gene. The CDR3 sequence is 16 residues long. DNA of the CDR3: TGTGCCAGCAGCGTAGGTCCGGGGGGAGGGTCGGAGACCCAGTACTTC. Its translation: CASSVGPGGGSETQYF.

This chain uses TRBV5-8 with TRBJ1-2; maybe TRBD1 (5 bases). V dropped 2 bases and J dropped 7 bases, with 12 bases sitting between them. Germline CDR1 reads SGHTS; CDR2 reads YDEGEE. The CDR3 contains 13 residues. The CDR3 reads CASSFNRRGGYTF. DNA of the CDR3: TGTGCCAGCAGCTTTAACAGGCGAGGTGGCTACACCTTC.

J is TRBJ2-5 and V is TRBV30; 9 bases align to TRBD2. The V gene's germline CDR1 is GTSNPN and CDR2 SVGIG (reference sequence). V shed 1 base, J shed 5 bases, and the junction held 5 bases outside the gene matches. This CDR3 spans 14 amino acids. CDR3 sequence (DNA): TGTGCCTGGAGTGAGGGACTAGCCCTGGAGACCCAGTACTTC. Translated: CAWSEGLALETQYF.

J is TRBJ1-5 and V is TRBV5-5; unclear D gene. The germline gives CDR1 SGHKS, CDR2 YYEKEE (reference sequence). CDR3 length: 16 residues. V was trimmed by 4 bases and J by 2 bases, leaving 16 bases between them. CDR3 amino acids: CASSLGRASGNQPQHF. The CDR3 DNA reads as TGTGCCAGCAGCCTGGGGAGGGCCAGTGGCAATCAGCCCCAGCATTTT. Full variable domain (remainder filled in from reference TRBV5-5 and TRBJ1-5): DAGVTQSPTHLIKTRGQQVTLRCSPISGHKSVSWYQQVLGQGPQFIFQYYEKEERGRGNFPDRFSARQFPNYSSELNVNALLLGDSALYLCASSLGRASGNQPQHFGDGTRLSIL.

The rearrangement links TRBV29-1 to TRBJ1-5; 8 bases are shared with TRBD1. This CDR3 contains 14 residues. Germline CDR1 is SQVTM and CDR2 is ANQGSEA. J lost 4 bases, V lost 5 bases, and 7 bases had no gene match. The CDR3 loop reads CSVRGTGGNQPQHF. CDR3 in DNA: TGCAGCGTTCGCGGGACAGGTGGTAATCAGCCCCAGCATTTT. Filled out from reference TRBV29-1 and TRBJ1-5, the complete variable domain reads SAVISQKPSRDICQRGTSLTIQCQVDSQVTMMFWYRQQPGQSLTLIATANQGSEATYESGFVIDKFPISRPNLTFSTLTVSNMSPEDSSIYLCSVRGTGGNQPQHFGDGTRLSIL.

The chain uses TRBV21-1 and TRBJ1-5; the D segment call TRBD1 is taken from the table without a DNA check. TRBV21-1 corresponds to a pseudogene. The CDR3 runs 17 residues. In DNA form, the CDR3 reads TGTGCCAGCAGCAAACCCCTTAGACAGGGGAGCAATCAGCCCCAGCATTTT. Residues: CASSKPLRQGSNQPQHF.

This chain links TRBV6-4 with TRBJ1-1, with TRBD1 matching 7 bases. V lost 6 bases, J lost 3 bases, and 7 bases stayed unmatched. The length of the CDR3 is 14 residues. Germline CDR1 and CDR2: MRHNA and SNTAGT. Written as DNA, the CDR3 is TGTGCCAGCAGAAAAGCACAGGGGTACACTGAAGCTTTCTTT. This translates into CASRKAQGYTEAFF.

The V gene is TRBV9, the J gene TRBJ1-2; 9 bases map to TRBD1. The V and J ends lost 0 bases and 8 bases, in that order; junction bases with no gene match: 8. The CDR3 is made up of 15 amino acids. Germline V gene sequence: CDR1 SGDLS, CDR2 YYNGEE. CDR3 protein: CASSVDHRGRHGYTF. CDR3 coding DNA: TGTGCCAGCAGCGTAGATCACAGGGGGCGGCACGGCTACACCTTC.

The gene calls are TRBV27 and TRBJ1-5; D remains ambiguous. CDR3 length equals 14 residues. Germline assignment: CDR1 MNHEY and CDR2 SMNVEV (reference sequence). V lost 7 bases to trimming and J lost 2 bases, with 12 bases between them. This CDR3 is CASTFRGGNQPQHF. The CDR3 DNA reads as TGTGCCAGCACCTTTCGCGGGGGCAATCAGCCCCAGCATTTT.

The chain joins TRBV6-1 to TRBJ2-1; 12 positions match TRBD2. V trimming: 6 bases; J trimming: 8 bases; junction bases outside the gene matches: 8. Per germline, CDR1 MNHNS and CDR2 SASEGT. CDR3 size: 15 residues. DNA for the CDR3: TGTGCCAGCAGCCCCGGGACTAGCGGGTCGGATGAGCAGTTCTTC. It yields the protein CASSPGTSGSDEQFF.

The V gene is TRBV11-3, the J gene TRBJ2-7, with a weak D call TRBD1 (8 bases). The germline V and J ends were trimmed by 4 bases and 4 bases, with 20 bases remaining between them. Germline values: CDR1 SGHNT, CDR2 YENEEA. CDR3 length: 16 residues. The CDR3 here is CASSSNADRDYYEQYF. CDR3 nucleotides: TGTGCCAGCAGCTCGAATGCGGACAGGGACTATTACGAGCAGTACTTC.

The V call is TRBV2, the J call TRBJ1-5; no reliable D call. With 3 bases removed from V and 6 bases from J, the gap between germline ends came to 9 bases. The germline CDR1 and CDR2 sequences are SNHLY and FYNNEI. The CDR3 is 13 residues long. The DNA for the CDR3 is TGTGCCAGCAGTGAGGAGGGCGTTCAGCCCCAGCATTTT. As protein: CASSEEGVQPQHF.

Here the CDR3 DNA reads TGTGCCAGCAGTACCGGACAGTACAATGAGCAGTTCTTC. Translation gives CASSTGQYNEQFF. The chain employs TRBV6-1 and TRBJ2-1; tentatively, D is TRBD1 (6 bases). CDR3 length: 13 amino acids. Germline lookup yields CDR1 MNHNS and CDR2 SASEGT. V lost 5 bases, J lost 4 bases, and 9 bases lay in between.